The 4 T cell receptor beta chains in this list originate from one sample, sequenced in a study of blood T cells in healthy people across ages. With a J-beta primer mix and a sample-barcoded 5' primer, a second PCR ran about 7 to 12 cycles. MiXCR, applied by TCRdb to the 5' RACE reads, yields one record per CDR3 protein. The sample has approximately 850,000 distinct CDR3 sequences; more than 45% are singletons. The sample consisted of blood. These receptors originate from a young man in good health.

This clonotype appeared a single time. The chain is built from TRBV7-3 and TRBJ2-1, with D possibly TRBD2 on 5 matching bases. The germline V gene encodes CDR1 SGHTA and CDR2 FQGTGA. The CDR3 is made up of 14 amino acids. V shed 5 bases and J shed 0 bases, with 8 bases lying between them. CDR3 sequence reads: CASSEEGSYNEQFF. CDR3 nucleotide sequence: TGTGCCAGCAGCGAAGAGGGCTCCTACAATGAGCAGTTCTTC.

The chain recombines TRBV3-1 with TRBJ2-5, with 8 positions matching TRBD1. CDR3 length: 14 amino acids. The germline CDR1 and CDR2 sequences are LGHDT and YNNKEL (reference sequence). Trimming removed 4 bases from V and 3 bases from J; junction bases left unmatched: 4. CDR3 protein: CASSRETGEETQYF. The CDR3 region has the DNA TGTGCCAGCAGCCGCGAGACAGGGGAAGAGACCCAGTACTTC.

This clonotype has more than one count but fewer than ten. The V gene is TRBV7-2, the J gene TRBJ2-3, with unresolved D. V dropped 1 base and J dropped 0 bases, with 8 bases sitting between them. This CDR3 contains 15 residues. Germline loops: CDR1 SGHTA, CDR2 FQGNSA. CDR3: CASSLVRTSTDTQYF. DNA for the CDR3: TGTGCCAGCAGCTTAGTTAGGACGAGCACAGATACGCAGTATTTT. Complete variable domain (other parts from reference TRBV7-2 and TRBJ2-3): GAGVSQSPSNKVTEKGKDVELRCDPISGHTALYWYRQSLGQGLEFLIYFQGNSAPDKSGLPSDRFSAERTGGSVSTLTIQRTQQEDSAVYLCASSLVRTSTDTQYFGPGTRLTVL.

The chain carries TRBV6-6 and TRBJ2-5; 7 bases line up with TRBD1. The CDR3 runs to 14 residues. Germline-derived CDR1 and CDR2 are MNHNY and SVGAGI (reference sequence). J was trimmed by 2 bases and V by 5 bases; bases with no gene match: 5. In DNA form, the CDR3 reads TGTGCCAGCAGTGGACAGGCCTTTCAAGAGACCCAGTACTTC. It specifies CASSGQAFQETQYF.